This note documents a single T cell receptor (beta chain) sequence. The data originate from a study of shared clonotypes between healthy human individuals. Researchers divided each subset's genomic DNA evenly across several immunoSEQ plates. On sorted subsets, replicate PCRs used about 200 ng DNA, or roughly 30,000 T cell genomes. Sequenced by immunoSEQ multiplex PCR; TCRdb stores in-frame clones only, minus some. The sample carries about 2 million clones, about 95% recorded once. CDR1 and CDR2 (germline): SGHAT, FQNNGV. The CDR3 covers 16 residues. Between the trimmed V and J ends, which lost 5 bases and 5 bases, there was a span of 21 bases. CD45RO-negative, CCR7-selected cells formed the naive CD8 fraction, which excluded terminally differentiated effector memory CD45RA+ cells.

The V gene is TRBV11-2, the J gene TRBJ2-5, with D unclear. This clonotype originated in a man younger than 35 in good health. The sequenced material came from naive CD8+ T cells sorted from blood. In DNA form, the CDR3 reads TGTGCCAGCAGCCCTAAACCGACCTCACCCTGGGAGACCCAGTACTTC. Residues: CASSPKPTSPWETQYF.